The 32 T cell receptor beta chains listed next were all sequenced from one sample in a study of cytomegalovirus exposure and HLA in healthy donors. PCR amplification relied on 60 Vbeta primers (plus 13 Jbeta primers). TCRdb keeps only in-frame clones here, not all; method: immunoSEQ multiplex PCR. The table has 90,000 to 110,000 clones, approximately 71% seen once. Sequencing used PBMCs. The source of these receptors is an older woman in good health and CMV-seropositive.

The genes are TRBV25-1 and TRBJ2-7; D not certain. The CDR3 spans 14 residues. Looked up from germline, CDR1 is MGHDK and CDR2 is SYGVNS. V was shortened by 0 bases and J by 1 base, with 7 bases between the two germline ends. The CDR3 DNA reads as TGTGCCAGCAGTGAATATGGCAAATCCTACGAGCAGTACTTC. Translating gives CASSEYGKSYEQYF.

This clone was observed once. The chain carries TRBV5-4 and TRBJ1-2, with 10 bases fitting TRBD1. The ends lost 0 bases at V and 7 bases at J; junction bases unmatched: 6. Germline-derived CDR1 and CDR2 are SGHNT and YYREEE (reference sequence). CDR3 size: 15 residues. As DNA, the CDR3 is TGTGCCAGCAGCTTGGGGGACAGGGGTTGGTCTGGCTACACCTTC. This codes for CASSLGDRGWSGYTF.

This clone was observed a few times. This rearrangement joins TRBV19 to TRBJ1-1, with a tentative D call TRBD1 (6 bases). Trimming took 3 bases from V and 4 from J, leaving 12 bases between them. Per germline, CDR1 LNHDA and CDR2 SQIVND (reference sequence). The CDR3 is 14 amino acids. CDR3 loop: CASSIYTGSTEAFF. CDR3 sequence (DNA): TGTGCCAGTAGTATTTACACAGGGAGCACTGAAGCTTTCTTT.

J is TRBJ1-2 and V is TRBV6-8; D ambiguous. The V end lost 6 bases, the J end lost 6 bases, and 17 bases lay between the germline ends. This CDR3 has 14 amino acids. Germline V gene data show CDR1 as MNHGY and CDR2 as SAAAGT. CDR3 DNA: TGTGCCAGCAGCTTACAACCTCAACCTCATGGCTACACCTTC. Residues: CASSLQPQPHGYTF.

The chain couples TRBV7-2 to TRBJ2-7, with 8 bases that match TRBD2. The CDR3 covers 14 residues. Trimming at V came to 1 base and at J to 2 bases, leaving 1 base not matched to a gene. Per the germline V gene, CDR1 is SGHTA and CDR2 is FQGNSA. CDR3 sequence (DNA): TGTGCCAGCAGCTTAGGCGGGGGGACCTACGAGCAGTACTTC. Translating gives CASSLGGGTYEQYF. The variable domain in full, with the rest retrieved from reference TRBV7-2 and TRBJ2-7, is GAGVSQSPSNKVTEKGKDVELRCDPISGHTALYWYRQSLGQGLEFLIYFQGNSAPDKSGLPSDRFSAERTGGSVSTLTIQRTQQEDSAVYLCASSLGGGTYEQYFGPGTRLTVT.

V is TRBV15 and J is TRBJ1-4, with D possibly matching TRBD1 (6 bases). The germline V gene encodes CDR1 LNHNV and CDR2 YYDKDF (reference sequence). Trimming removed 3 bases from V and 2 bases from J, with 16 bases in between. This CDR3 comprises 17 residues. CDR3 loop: CATSRAWGGRTNEKLFF. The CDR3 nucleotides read TGTGCCACCAGCAGGGCTTGGGGGGGGCGGACTAATGAAAAACTGTTTTTT.

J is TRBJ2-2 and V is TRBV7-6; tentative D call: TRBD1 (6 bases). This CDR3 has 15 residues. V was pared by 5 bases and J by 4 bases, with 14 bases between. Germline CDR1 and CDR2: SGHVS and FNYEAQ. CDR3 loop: CASSPPDSFTGELFF. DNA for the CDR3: TGTGCCAGCAGCCCCCCGGACAGTTTCACCGGGGAGCTGTTTTTT.

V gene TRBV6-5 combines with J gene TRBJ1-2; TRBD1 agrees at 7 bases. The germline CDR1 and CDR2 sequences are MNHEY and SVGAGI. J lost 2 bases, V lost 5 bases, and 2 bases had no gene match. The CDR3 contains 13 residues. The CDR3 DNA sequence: TGTGCCAGCAGTCGGACAGGAAACTATGGCTACACCTTC. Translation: CASSRTGNYGYTF.

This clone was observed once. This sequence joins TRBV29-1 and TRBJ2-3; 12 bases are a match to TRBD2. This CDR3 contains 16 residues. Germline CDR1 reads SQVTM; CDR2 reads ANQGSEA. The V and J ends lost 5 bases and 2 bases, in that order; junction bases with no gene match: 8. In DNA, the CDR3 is TGCAGCGTTTTGACTAGCGGGGGACTGATCACAGATACGCAGTATTTT. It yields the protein CSVLTSGGLITDTQYF.

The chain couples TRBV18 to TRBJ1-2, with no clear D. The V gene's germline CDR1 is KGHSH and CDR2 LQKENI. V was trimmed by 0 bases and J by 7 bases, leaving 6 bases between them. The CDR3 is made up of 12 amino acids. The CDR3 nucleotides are TGTGCCAGCTCACCACCGGCTGGTGGCTACACCTTC. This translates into CASSPPAGGYTF.

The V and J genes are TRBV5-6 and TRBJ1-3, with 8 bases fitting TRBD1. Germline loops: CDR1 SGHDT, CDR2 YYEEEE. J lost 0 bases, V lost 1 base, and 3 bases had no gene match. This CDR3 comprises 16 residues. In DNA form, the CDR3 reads TGTGCCAGCAGCTTGTTGGACAGGGCCTCTGGAAACACCATATATTTT. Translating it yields CASSLLDRASGNTIYF.

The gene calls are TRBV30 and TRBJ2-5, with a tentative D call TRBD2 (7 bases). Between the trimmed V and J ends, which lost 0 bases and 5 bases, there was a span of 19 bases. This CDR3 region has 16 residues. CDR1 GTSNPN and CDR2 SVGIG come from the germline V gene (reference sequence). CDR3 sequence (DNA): TGTGCCTGGAGTGTACCTATGGGGGGGGCCGATGAGACCCAGTACTTC. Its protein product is CAWSVPMGGADETQYF. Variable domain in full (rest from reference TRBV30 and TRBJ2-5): SQTIHQWPATLVQPVGSPLSLECTVEGTSNPNLYWYRQAAGRGLQLLFYSVGIGQISSEVPQNLSASRPQDRQFILSSKKLLLSDSGFYLCAWSVPMGGADETQYFGPGTRLLVL.

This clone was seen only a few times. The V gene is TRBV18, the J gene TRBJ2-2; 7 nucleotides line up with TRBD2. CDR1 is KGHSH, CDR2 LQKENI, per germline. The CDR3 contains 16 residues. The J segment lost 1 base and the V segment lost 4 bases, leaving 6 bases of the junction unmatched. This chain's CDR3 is CASSLSPGGNTGELFF. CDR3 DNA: TGTGCCAGCTCACTGTCGCCGGGAGGGAACACCGGGGAGCTGTTTTTT. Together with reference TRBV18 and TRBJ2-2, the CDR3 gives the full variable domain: NAGVMQNPRHLVRRRGQEARLRCSPMKGHSHVYWYRQLPEEGLKFMVYLQKENIIDESGMPKERFSAEFPKEGPSILRIQQVVRGDSAAYFCASSLSPGGNTGELFFGEGSRLTVL.

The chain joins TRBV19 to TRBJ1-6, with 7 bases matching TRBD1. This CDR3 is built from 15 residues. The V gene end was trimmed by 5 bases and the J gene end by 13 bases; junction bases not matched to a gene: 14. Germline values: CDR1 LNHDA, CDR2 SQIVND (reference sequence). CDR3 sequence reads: CASSEGGRGMTPLHF. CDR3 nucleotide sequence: TGTGCCAGTAGTGAGGGGGGCAGGGGGATGACGCCCCTCCACTTT.

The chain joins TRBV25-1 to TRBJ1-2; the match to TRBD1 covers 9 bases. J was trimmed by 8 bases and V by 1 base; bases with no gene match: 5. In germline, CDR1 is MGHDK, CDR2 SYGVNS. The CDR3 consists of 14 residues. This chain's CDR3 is CASSESGTGYGYTF. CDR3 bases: TGTGCCAGCAGTGAATCCGGGACAGGGTACGGCTACACCTTC.

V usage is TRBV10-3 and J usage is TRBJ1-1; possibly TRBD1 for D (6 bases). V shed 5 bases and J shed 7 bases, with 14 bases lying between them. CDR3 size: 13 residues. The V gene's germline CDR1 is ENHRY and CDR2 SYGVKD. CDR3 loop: CAISTAGVGEAFF. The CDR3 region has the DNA TGTGCCATCAGTACCGCAGGGGTGGGTGAAGCTTTCTTT.

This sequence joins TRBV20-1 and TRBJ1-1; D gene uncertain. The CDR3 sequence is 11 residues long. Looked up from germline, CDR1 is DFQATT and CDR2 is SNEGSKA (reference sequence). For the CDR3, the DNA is TGCAGGAGCCAGCGGAACACTGAAGCTTTCTTT. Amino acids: CRSQRNTEAFF.

CDR3 coding DNA: TGTGCCAGTAGTACCCCAGACAGTCGCCGTCCCCAGCATTTT. This gives the protein CASSTPDSRRPQHF. The chain couples TRBV19 to TRBJ1-5, with D perhaps TRBD1 (5 bases). From germline, CDR1 is LNHDA and CDR2 SQIVND (reference sequence). V was cut by 4 bases and J by 10 bases, with 17 bases left in between. This CDR3 has 14 amino acids.

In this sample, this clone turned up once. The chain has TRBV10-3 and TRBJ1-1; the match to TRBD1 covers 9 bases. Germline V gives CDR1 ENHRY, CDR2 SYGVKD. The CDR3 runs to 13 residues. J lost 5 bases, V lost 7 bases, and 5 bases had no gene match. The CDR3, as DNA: TGTGCCATCATAGGGACAGGGAGTACTGAAGCTTTCTTT. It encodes CAIIGTGSTEAFF.

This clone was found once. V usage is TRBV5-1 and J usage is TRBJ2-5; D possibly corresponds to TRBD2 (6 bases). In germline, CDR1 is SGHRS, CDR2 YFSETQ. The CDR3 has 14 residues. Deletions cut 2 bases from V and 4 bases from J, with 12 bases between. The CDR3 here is CASSLPTRVETQYF. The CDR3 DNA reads TGCGCCAGCAGCTTACCGACTAGAGTAGAGACCCAGTACTTC. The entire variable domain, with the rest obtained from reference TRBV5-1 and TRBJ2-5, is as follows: KAGVTQTPRYLIKTRGQQVTLSCSPISGHRSVSWYQQTPGQGLQFLFEYFSETQRNKGNFPGRFSGRQFSNSRSEMNVSTLELGDSALYLCASSLPTRVETQYFGPGTRLLVL.

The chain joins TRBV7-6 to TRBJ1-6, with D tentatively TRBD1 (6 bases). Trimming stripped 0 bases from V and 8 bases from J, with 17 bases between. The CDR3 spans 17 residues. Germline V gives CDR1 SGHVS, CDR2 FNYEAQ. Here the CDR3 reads CASSLAIRGRGDSPLHF. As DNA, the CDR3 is TGTGCCAGCAGCTTAGCTATTAGGGGCAGGGGTGATTCACCCCTCCACTTT.

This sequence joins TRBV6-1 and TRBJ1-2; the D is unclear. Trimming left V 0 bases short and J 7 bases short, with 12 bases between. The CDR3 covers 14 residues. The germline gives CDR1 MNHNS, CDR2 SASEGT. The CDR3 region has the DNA TGTGCCAGCAGTGAAGCGCCAGGATTGGGTGGCTACACCTTC. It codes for CASSEAPGLGGYTF.

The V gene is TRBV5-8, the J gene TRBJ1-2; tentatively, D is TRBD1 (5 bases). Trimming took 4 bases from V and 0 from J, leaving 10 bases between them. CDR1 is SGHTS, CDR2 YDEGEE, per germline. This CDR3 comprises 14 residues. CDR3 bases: TGTGCCAGCAGCCTCGGGGGTTCTAACTATGGCTACACCTTC. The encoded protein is CASSLGGSNYGYTF.

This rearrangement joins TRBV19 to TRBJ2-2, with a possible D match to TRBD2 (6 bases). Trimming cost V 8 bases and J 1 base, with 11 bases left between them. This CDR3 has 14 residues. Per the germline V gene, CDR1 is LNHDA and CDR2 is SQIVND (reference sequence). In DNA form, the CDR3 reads TGTGCCAGTCGGGTCGGGGGGAACACCGGGGAGCTGTTTTTT. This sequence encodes CASRVGGNTGELFF.

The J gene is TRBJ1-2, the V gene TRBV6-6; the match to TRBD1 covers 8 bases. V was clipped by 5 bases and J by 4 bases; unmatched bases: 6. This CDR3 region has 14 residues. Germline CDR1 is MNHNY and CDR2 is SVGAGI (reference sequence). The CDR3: CASSQGQGVYGYTF. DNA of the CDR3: TGTGCCAGCAGTCAAGGACAGGGCGTCTATGGCTACACCTTC.

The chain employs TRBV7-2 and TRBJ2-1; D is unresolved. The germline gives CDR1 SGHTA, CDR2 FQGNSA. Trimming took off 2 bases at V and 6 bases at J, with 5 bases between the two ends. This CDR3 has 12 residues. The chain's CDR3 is CASSLSLNEQFF. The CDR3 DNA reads TGTGCCAGCAGCTTATCCCTCAATGAGCAGTTCTTC.

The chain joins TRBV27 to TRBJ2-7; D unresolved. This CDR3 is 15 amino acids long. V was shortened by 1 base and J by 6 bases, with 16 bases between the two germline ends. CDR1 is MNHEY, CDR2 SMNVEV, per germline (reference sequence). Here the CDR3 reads CASSLYPGMVSEQYF. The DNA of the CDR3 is TGTGCCAGCAGTTTATATCCAGGAATGGTTAGCGAGCAGTACTTC.

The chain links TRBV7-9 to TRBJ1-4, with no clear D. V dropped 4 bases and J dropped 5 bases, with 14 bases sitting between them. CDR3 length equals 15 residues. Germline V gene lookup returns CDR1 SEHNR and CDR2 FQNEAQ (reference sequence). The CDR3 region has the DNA TGTGCCAGCAGCTCCACGGAGGGCCTAAATGAAAAACTGTTTTTT. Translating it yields CASSSTEGLNEKLFF.

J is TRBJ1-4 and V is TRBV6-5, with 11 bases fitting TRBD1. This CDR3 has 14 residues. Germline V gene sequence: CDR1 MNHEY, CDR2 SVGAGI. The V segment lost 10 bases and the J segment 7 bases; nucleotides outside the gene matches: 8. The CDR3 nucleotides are TGTGCCACCTCTGTAGGGACAGGGGGTGAAAAACTGTTTTTT. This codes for CATSVGTGGEKLFF.

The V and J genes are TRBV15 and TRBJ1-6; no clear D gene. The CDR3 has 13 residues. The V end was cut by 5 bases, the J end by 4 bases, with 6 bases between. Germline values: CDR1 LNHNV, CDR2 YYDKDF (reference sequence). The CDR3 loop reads CATSEQYNSPLHF. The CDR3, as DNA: TGTGCCACCAGCGAGCAATATAATTCACCCCTCCACTTT.

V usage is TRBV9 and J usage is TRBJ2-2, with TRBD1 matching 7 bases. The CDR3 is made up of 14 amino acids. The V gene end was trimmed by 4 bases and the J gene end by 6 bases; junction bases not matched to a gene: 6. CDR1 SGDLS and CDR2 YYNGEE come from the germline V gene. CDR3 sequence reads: CASSQNRGPGELFF. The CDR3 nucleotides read TGTGCCAGCAGCCAGAACAGGGGACCCGGGGAGCTGTTTTTT.

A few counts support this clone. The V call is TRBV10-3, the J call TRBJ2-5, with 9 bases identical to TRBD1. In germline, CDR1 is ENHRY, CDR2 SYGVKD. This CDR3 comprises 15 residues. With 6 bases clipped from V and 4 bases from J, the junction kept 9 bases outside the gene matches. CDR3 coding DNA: TGTGCCATCAGCCCGGGTGGACAGGGGAGAGAGACCCAGTACTTC. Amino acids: CAISPGGQGRETQYF.